What follows are 5 T cell receptor beta chains derived from one specimen sequenced in a study of T cells expressing NK-cell markers. TCRdb reworked the 5' RACE reads into one entry per CDR3 protein, no DNA. This repertoire includes 500,000 to 700,000 distinct CDR3 sequences. The sample consisted of blood T cells: a sorted CD56 or NKG2C T cell subset, CD4+ or CD8+ T cells, or bulk PBMC T cells (not recorded which). The receptors stem from a man aged 18 to 30 in good health.

The chain employs TRBV30 and TRBJ1-2. CDR1 GTSNPN and CDR2 SVGIG come from the germline V gene (reference sequence). The CDR3 is made up of 11 amino acids. CDR3: CAWRLSLGYTF.

The rearrangement uses TRBV10-3 and TRBJ2-7; TCRdb's assignment of TRBD1 cannot be checked, as there is no DNA. Germline V gene sequence: CDR1 ENHRY, CDR2 SYGVKD. The CDR3 has 17 residues. The CDR3 is CAISEKGYDRDPYEQYF.

The chain has TRBV7-8 and TRBJ1-6; TCRdb selects TRBD1, and the lack of DNA leaves this call unchecked. The length of the CDR3 is 17 residues. Germline CDR1 SGHVS, CDR2 FQNEAQ. The CDR3 reads CASSLARRWDYNSPLHF.

The chain links TRBV20-1 to TRBJ2-5; TCRdb picks TRBD1, but there is no DNA to check that call. The CDR3 is 12 residues long. Germline loops: CDR1 DFQATT, CDR2 SNEGSKA (reference sequence). CDR3: CSAKTGYETQYF.

The chain links TRBV5-1 to TRBJ2-5; the TCRdb D gene call, TRBD2, has no DNA to confirm it. Looked up from germline, CDR1 is SGHRS and CDR2 is YFSETQ. This CDR3 has 14 amino acids. The CDR3 sequence is CASSAGLETKTQYF.